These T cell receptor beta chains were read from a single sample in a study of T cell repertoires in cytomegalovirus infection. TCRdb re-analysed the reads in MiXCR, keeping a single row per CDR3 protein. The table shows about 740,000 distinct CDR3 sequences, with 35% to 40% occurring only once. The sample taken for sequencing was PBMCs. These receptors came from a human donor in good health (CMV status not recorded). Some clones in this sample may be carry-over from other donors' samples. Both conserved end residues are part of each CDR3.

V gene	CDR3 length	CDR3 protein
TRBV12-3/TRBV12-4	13	CASSFRGDQPQHF
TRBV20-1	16	CSATVLADSSYNEQFF
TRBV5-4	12	CASSLDTGERFF
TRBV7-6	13	CASSLEVTDEQLF
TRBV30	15	CAWSVGQGLLETQYF
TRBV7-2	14	CASSDRANPEGYTF
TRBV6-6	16	CASSYSRFAHTYEQYF
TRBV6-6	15	CASSYWTGGNSPLHF
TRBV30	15	CAWSAWGGADTEAFF
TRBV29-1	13	CSFSKRGQETQYF
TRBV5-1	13	CASSDRVSHEQFF
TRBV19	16	CASSIEFREGSTEAFF
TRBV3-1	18	CASSQAGTSGRATGELFF
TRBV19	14	CASSNQLATDTQYF
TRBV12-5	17	CASGLVLDRGRGDTQYF
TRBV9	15	CASSVSDSGANGLTF
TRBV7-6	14	CASSYGAANQPQHF
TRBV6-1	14	CASSQTWDNQPQHF
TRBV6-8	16	CASSYLGQPSDYGYTF
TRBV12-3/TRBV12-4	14	CASSFGQLNSPLHF
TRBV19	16	CASSIGVGSSYNEQFF
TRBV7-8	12	CASRRPNSPLHF
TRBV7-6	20	CASSLLTLGWGQELNTEAFF
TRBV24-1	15	CATSDPAGSGNTIYF
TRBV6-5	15	CASRTGTGWKNEQFF
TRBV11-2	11	CASSLVQGYTF
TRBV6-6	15	CASSARTGGYNEQFF
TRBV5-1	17	CASSWGRLAGGSYEQYF
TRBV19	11	CASSINYEQYF
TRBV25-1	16	CASSEGGQGQLSGYTF
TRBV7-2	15	CASSLVPGVVYEQYF
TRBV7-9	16	CASSSSYRETNEKRFF
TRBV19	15	CASSLSWERVDGYTF
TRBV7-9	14	CASSFHNRDSPLHF
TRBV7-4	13	CASSLASFEKLFF
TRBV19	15	CASSIPPGTKNIQYF
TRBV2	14	CASRSGQSNQPQHF
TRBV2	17	CASPRGQRLTSGNTIYF
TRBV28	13	CASTLDRRDGYTF